The 20 T cell receptor beta chains given below trace back to one sample, sequenced in a study of cytomegalovirus exposure and HLA in healthy donors. The PCR used 60 Vbeta and 13 Jbeta primers. Clones were sequenced by immunoSEQ multiplex PCR, and TCRdb holds only the in-frame ones, with some missing. The profile shows just under 95,000 clones, about 84% of them singletons. Sequenced material: PBMCs. Receptors originate from a girl aged 2 to 10 in good health and CMV-seropositive.

Written as DNA, the CDR3 is TGTGCCAGCAGCCAACCCTGGGCACGAGCGAACACCGGGGAGCTGTTTTTT. It specifies CASSQPWARANTGELFF. The rearrangement joins TRBV4-2 to TRBJ2-2; no firm D call. The germline V gene encodes CDR1 LGHNA and CDR2 YNFKEQ. V lost 2 bases and J lost 0, with 13 bases in between. CDR3 size: 17 residues.

This clone was recorded only once. The CDR3 DNA reads as TGTGCCAGCAGCTTAAATCAAGCGGCCTACCGGGAAAAACTGTTTTTT. Translation: CASSLNQAAYREKLFF. This chain connects TRBV13 to TRBJ1-4; no clear D gene. This CDR3 is 16 amino acids long. V was clipped by 2 bases and J by 8 bases, with 18 bases between them. Looked up from germline, CDR1 is PRHDT and CDR2 is FYEKMQ (reference sequence).

The V and J genes are TRBV21-1 and TRBJ2-5; no check of the table's D call, TRBD2, against the DNA was made. TRBV21-1 represents a pseudogene. The CDR3 is 12 residues long. The CDR3 DNA reads as TGTGCCAGCAGCAATAGACAAGAGACCCAGTACTTC. It translates to CASSNRQETQYF.

The rearrangement joins TRBV29-1 to TRBJ2-1; perhaps TRBD2 as D (5 bases). The germline V and J ends were trimmed by 2 bases and 8 bases, with 16 bases remaining between them. Germline CDR1 and CDR2: SQVTM and ANQGSEA. CDR3 length equals 14 residues. CDR3 sequence (DNA): TGCAGCGTTGAATTCGGGGATAGTTACGATGAGCAGTTCTTC. Its translation: CSVEFGDSYDEQFF.

The CDR3 region is CASSGRGIQPQHF. For the CDR3, the DNA is TGTGCCAGCAGTGGTAGGGGTATTCAGCCCCAGCATTTT. The V call is TRBV28, the J call TRBJ1-5; a weak D match, TRBD1 (5 bases). The CDR3 length is 13 residues. The V end lost 5 bases, the J end lost 6 bases, and 11 bases lay between the germline ends. Germline V gene sequence: CDR1 MDHEN, CDR2 SYDVKM.

CDR3 in DNA: TGTGCCTGGAGTGTGGGGAGGGCTAATCAGCCCCAGCATTTT. Protein product: CAWSVGRANQPQHF. This chain connects TRBV30 to TRBJ1-5, with D unresolved. This CDR3 contains 14 residues. Trimming removed 0 bases at V and 4 bases at J, with 10 bases between. CDR1 is GTSNPN and CDR2 is SVGIG in the germline V gene (reference sequence).

A single count supports this clone. This sequence joins TRBV5-4 and TRBJ1-1; the match to TRBD1 covers 9 bases. Losses at the gene ends were 4 bases for V and 1 base for J; bases not matched to a gene: 5. Germline V gives CDR1 SGHNT, CDR2 YYREEE (reference sequence). The CDR3 loop spans 15 amino acids. CDR3 in DNA: TGTGCCAGCAGCGGGACAGGGACAGAGAACACTGAAGCTTTCTTT. Translation: CASSGTGTENTEAFF. Together with reference TRBV5-4 and TRBJ1-1, the CDR3 gives the full variable domain: ETGVTQSPTHLIKTRGQQVTLRCSSQSGHNTVSWYQQALGQGPQFIFQYYREEENGRGNFPPRFSGLQFPNYSSELNVNALELDDSALYLCASSGTGTENTEAFFGQGTRLTVV.

This chain joins TRBV9 and TRBJ1-2, with TRBD1 identical over 7 bases. This CDR3 comprises 19 residues. Germline V gives CDR1 SGDLS, CDR2 YYNGEE. Trimming cost V 0 bases and J 0 bases; bases outside gene matches: 14. In DNA, the CDR3 is TGTGCCAGCAGCGTAGGGGTCGGGGCAGGGGGAGGACCTAACTATGGCTACACCTTC. Translating it yields CASSVGVGAGGGPNYGYTF.

The chain combines TRBV9 with TRBJ2-1; TRBD2 aligns across 9 bases. Trimming removed 0 bases from V and 8 bases from J; junction bases left unmatched: 12. This CDR3 region has 17 residues. Per the germline V gene, CDR1 is SGDLS and CDR2 is YYNGEE. CDR3 region: CASSVAAPSGNIDEQFF. CDR3 bases: TGTGCCAGCAGCGTAGCTGCGCCTAGCGGGAATATCGATGAGCAGTTCTTC.

The chain couples TRBV5-1 to TRBJ2-1; 8 bases agree with TRBD2. This CDR3 is built from 15 residues. V shed 4 bases, J shed 1 base, and the junction held 4 bases outside the gene matches. Germline-derived CDR1 and CDR2 are SGHRS and YFSETQ. The DNA for the CDR3 is TGCGCCAGCAGCCTTCAGCGGGAGTCCTACAATGAGCAGTTCTTC. Its translation is CASSLQRESYNEQFF.

This clone was observed once. The chain joins TRBV9 to TRBJ2-1; 8 nucleotides align to TRBD2. Germline assignment: CDR1 SGDLS and CDR2 YYNGEE. V shed 3 bases, J shed 9 bases, and the junction held 5 bases outside the gene matches. This CDR3 region has 13 residues. CDR3 bases: TGTGCCAGCAGCGACGGACTAGCTTTTGAGCAGTTCTTC. Protein product: CASSDGLAFEQFF.

Only a few counts were recorded for this clone. This chain uses TRBV29-1 with TRBJ1-1; 7 nucleotides match TRBD1. The CDR3 totals 12 residues. From germline, CDR1 is SQVTM and CDR2 ANQGSEA. CDR3 region: CTTRTGETEAFF. The CDR3 DNA follows: TGCACCACCCGTACAGGGGAGACTGAAGCTTTCTTT.

This chain uses TRBV6-1 with TRBJ1-2; no definite D call. The CDR3 spans 13 residues. V was cut by 4 bases and J by 3 bases, with 9 bases left in between. CDR1 is MNHNS, CDR2 SASEGT, per germline. CDR3 sequence (DNA): TGTGCCAGCAGTGTGGCAGAATACTATGGCTACACCTTC. Protein: CASSVAEYYGYTF.

The chain employs TRBV9 and TRBJ2-7; 8 bases line up with TRBD2. The germline V gene has CDR1 SGDLS and CDR2 YYNGEE. The CDR3 length is 14 residues. V lost 4 bases to trimming and J lost 5 bases; unmatched junction nucleotides: 8. The CDR3 DNA sequence: TGTGCCAGCAGCTTAACTAGCGGTTACGACGAGCAGTACTTC. It translates to CASSLTSGYDEQYF.

The chain uses TRBV5-4 and TRBJ2-3; D remains unclear. Germline assignment: CDR1 SGHNT and CDR2 YYREEE (reference sequence). The ends were cut back, 0 bases at V and 4 bases at J, with 9 bases in the middle. The CDR3 is made up of 14 amino acids. This chain's CDR3 is CASSLVLEPDTQYF. The CDR3 DNA follows: TGTGCCAGCAGCTTGGTGTTGGAGCCAGATACGCAGTATTTT.

This clone was recorded only once. The chain uses TRBV7-9 and TRBJ1-2, with 7 nucleotides matching TRBD1. Germline loops: CDR1 SEHNR, CDR2 FQNEAQ (reference sequence). This CDR3 is built from 13 residues. V lost 4 bases and J lost 8; bases outside the gene matches: 7. The CDR3 is CASSSQPGQGYTF. The CDR3 DNA is TGTGCCAGCAGCTCTCAACCGGGACAGGGCTACACCTTC. Drawing the rest from reference TRBV7-9 and TRBJ1-2, the complete variable domain is DTGVSQNPRHKITKRGQNVTFRCDPISEHNRLYWYRQTLGQGPEFLTYFQNEAQLEKSRLLSDRFSAERPKGSFSTLEIQRTEQGDSAMYLCASSSQPGQGYTFGSGTRLTVV.

The chain joins TRBV7-9 to TRBJ1-2, with 7 bases lining up with TRBD1. The germline gives CDR1 SEHNR, CDR2 FQNEAQ (reference sequence). V lost 5 bases and J lost 6; bases outside the gene matches: 9. The CDR3 is made up of 14 amino acids. CDR3 region: CASSTYRGPHGYTF. The CDR3 DNA reads as TGTGCCAGCAGCACGTACAGGGGACCTCATGGCTACACCTTC.

The chain joins TRBV7-9 to TRBJ1-1; TRBD1 matches at 7 bases. Germline-derived CDR1 and CDR2 are SEHNR and FQNEAQ (reference sequence). Losses at the gene ends were 8 bases for V and 10 bases for J; bases not matched to a gene: 13. The CDR3 runs 13 residues. CDR3 DNA: TGTGCCAGCTCCACCGACAGGGACGGTCTAGCTTTCTTT. Amino acid sequence: CASSTDRDGLAFF. Full variable domain (outside the CDR3, taken from reference TRBV7-9 and TRBJ1-1): DTGVSQNPRHKITKRGQNVTFRCDPISEHNRLYWYRQTLGQGPEFLTYFQNEAQLEKSRLLSDRFSAERPKGSFSTLEIQRTEQGDSAMYLCASSTDRDGLAFFGQGTRLTVV.

This clone has just a few counts. The J gene is TRBJ2-3, the V gene TRBV6-5, with D maybe TRBD2 (6 bases). Germline lookup yields CDR1 MNHEY and CDR2 SVGAGI. Between the trimmed V and J ends, which lost 4 bases and 0 bases, there was a span of 8 bases. The CDR3 runs 14 residues. The CDR3, as DNA: TGTGCCAGCAGTTGGGGGGAAAGCACAGATACGCAGTATTTT. It codes for CASSWGESTDTQYF.

This chain uses TRBV29-1 with TRBJ1-2; no reliable D call. Trimming removed 3 bases from V and 1 base from J, with 12 bases in between. The CDR3 length is 14 residues. Germline V CDR1 and CDR2: SQVTM, ANQGSEA. CDR3 loop: CSVEGEWLNYGYTF. Written as DNA, the CDR3 is TGCAGCGTTGAGGGAGAATGGCTTAACTATGGCTACACCTTC.